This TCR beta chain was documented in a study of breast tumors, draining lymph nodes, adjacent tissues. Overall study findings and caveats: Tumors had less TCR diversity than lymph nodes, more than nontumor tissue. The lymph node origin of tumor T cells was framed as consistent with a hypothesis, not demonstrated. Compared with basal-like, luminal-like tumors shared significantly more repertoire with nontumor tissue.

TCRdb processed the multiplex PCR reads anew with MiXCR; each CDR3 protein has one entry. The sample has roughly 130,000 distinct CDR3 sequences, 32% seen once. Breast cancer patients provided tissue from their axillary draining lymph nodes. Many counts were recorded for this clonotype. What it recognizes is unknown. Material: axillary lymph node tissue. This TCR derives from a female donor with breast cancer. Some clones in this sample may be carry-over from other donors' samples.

CDR3 coding DNA: TGTGCCAGCTCCCGTGGACAGGGAATGGAGACCCAGTACTTC. Translated, it gives CASSRGQGMETQYF. This chain links TRBV18 with TRBJ2-5; 8 positions match TRBD1. Looked up from germline, CDR1 is KGHSH and CDR2 is LQKENI. The CDR3 covers 14 residues. The V and J ends lost 6 bases and 5 bases, in that order; junction bases with no gene match: 8.